The entry that follows covers one T cell receptor (beta chain) sequence. This sample is part of a study of blood T cell repertoires in COVID-19. Repertoires were generated with immunoSEQ multiplex PCR, while TCRdb's copy carries only in-frame clones and drops some. This table holds some 490,000 clones, 88% found once. Sequenced material: PBMCs or T cells enriched from blood (not recorded which). This receptor was identified in a woman aged 55 to 70 who had recovered from COVID-19.

CDR3 coding DNA: TGTGCCAGCAGTGCCGGGACAGGGGCGTCCTACGAGCAGTACGTC. This codes for CASSAGTGASYEQYV. V usage is TRBV27 and J usage is TRBJ2-7, with 10 bases that match TRBD1. V dropped 5 bases and J dropped 1; count of bases not matched to a gene: 5. CDR3 length: 15 residues. The germline CDR1 and CDR2 sequences are MNHEY and SMNVEV (reference sequence).